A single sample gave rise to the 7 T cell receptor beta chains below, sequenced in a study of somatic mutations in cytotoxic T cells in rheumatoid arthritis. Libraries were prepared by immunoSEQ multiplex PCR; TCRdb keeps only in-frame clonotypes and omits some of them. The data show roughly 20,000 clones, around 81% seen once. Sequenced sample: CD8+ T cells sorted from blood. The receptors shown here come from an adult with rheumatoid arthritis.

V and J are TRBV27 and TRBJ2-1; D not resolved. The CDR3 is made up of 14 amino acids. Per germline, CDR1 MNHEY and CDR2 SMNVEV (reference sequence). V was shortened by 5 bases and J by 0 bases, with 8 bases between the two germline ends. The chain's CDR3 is CASSQLNSYNEQFF. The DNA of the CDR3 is TGTGCCAGCAGTCAACTAAACTCCTACAATGAGCAGTTCTTC.

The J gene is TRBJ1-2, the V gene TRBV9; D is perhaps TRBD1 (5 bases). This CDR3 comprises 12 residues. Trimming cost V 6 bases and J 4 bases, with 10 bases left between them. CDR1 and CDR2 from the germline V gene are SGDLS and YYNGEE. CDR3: CASTSGVYGYTF. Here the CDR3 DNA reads TGTGCCAGCACTTCGGGGGTCTATGGCTACACCTTC. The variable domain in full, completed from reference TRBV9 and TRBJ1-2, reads DSGVTQTPKHLITATGQRVTLRCSPRSGDLSVYWYQQSLDQGLQFLIQYYNGEERAKGNILERFSAQQFPDLHSELNLSSLELGDSALYFCASTSGVYGYTFGSGTRLTVV.

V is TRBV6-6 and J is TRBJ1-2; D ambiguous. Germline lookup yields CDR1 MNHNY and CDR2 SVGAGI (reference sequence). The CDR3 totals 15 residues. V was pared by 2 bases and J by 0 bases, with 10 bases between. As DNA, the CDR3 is TGTGCCAGCAGTTACGAGGCAGGACCTAACTATGGCTACACCTTC. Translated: CASSYEAGPNYGYTF.

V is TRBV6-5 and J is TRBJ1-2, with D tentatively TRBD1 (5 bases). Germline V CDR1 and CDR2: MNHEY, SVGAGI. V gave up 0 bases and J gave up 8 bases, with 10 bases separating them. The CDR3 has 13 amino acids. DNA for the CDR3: TGTGCCAGCAGTTACTCAGGGGATCGGGGCTACACCTTC. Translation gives CASSYSGDRGYTF.

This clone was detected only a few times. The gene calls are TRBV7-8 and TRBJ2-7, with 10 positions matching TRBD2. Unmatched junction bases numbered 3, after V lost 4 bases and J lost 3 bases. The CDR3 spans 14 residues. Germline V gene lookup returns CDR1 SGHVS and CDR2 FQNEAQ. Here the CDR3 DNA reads TGTGCCAGCAGCTCTAGCGGGAGCGGCTACGAGCAGTACTTC. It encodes CASSSSGSGYEQYF.

The CDR3 coding sequence is TGTGCCAGCAGCTCTCGGGTCCTACAAGAGACCCAGTACTTC. Its protein product is CASSSRVLQETQYF. J is TRBJ2-5 and V is TRBV13; D remains unclear. The V gene lost 4 bases and the J gene lost 2 bases, with 11 bases spanning the gap. The CDR3 extends over 14 amino acids. Germline lookup yields CDR1 PRHDT and CDR2 FYEKMQ (reference sequence).

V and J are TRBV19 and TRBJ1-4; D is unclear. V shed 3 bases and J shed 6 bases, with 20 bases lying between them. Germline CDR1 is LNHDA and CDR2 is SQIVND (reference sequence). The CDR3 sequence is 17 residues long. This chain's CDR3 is CASSISPIQDPDEKLFF. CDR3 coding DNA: TGTGCCAGTAGTATTTCCCCGATACAAGACCCCGATGAAAAACTGTTTTTT.